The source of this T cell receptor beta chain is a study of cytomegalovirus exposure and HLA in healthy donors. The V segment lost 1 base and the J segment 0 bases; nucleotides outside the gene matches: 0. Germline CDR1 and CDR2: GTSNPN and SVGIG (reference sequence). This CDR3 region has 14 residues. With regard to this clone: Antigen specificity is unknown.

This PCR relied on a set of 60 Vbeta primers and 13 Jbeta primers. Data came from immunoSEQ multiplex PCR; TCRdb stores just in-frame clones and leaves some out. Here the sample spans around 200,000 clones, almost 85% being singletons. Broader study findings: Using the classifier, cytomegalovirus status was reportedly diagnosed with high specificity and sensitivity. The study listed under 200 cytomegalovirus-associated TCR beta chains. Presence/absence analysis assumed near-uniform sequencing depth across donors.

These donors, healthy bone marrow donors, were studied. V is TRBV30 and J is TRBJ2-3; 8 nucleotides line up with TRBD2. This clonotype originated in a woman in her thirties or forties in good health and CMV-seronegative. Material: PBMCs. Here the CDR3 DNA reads TGTGCCTGGAGTGCTAGCGGGAGCACAGATACGCAGTATTTT. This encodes CAWSASGSTDTQYF.